The subject of this entry is one T cell receptor (beta chain). Its antigen is still unknown. A junction end diverges from the germline sequence, so it may reflect a read error. These data come from a study of T-cell reconstitution after alpha-beta-depleted transplantation in children. Broader study findings: Recipient T cells and thymic progenitors that survived gave rise to the high TCRbeta diversity observed at day 60 in some patients. Reportedly, alpha-beta T cells present about two months post-transplant originated from several hundred expanded clones of graft origin.

Unique molecular identifiers were built into the TCRbeta library. TCRdb passed the PCR reads through MiXCR, listing each CDR3 protein once. The repertoire holds 200,000 to 300,000 distinct CDR3 sequences, about 24% seen once, with 4.5% to 5.5% in the top ten. This CDR3 is 18 amino acids long. Per germline, CDR1 DFQATT and CDR2 SNEGSKA (reference sequence). V gene TRBV20-1 combines with J gene TRBJ2-7; 10 nucleotides line up with TRBD2. The input for sequencing was PBMCs, mostly from graft donor cells, taken 360 days after TCRalphabeta/CD19-depleted stem cell transplant. The sequence was obtained from a female patient under 10 years old who had a stem cell transplant for congenital amegakaryocytic thrombocytopenia, so the T cells may come from the graft donor. The CDR3 bases are TGCAGTGCGAGAGGCCTTAGGCTGACTAGCGGGCCAGGGTACGAGCAGTACTTC. Translating it yields CSARGLRLTSGPGYEQYF.